These 13 T cell receptor beta chains were all obtained from the same sample, sequenced in a study of T cell repertoires in cytomegalovirus infection. These receptors have no identified antigens. MiXCR, applied by TCRdb to the reads, yields one record per CDR3 protein. This table has 300,000 to 400,000 distinct CDR3 sequences, just under 25% appearing once. The sample was cultured PBMCs, taken from culture after CMV antigen stimulation. The receptors here all came from a human donor in good health (CMV status not recorded). Some clones in this sample may be carry-over from other donors' samples.

The chain is built from TRBV6-5 and TRBJ2-5; possible D gene TRBD2, 6 bases. V was trimmed by 0 bases and J by 2 bases, leaving 13 bases between them. The V gene's germline CDR1 is MNHEY and CDR2 SVGAGI. This CDR3 has 16 amino acids. CDR3 protein: CASSYSGGMGQETQYF. CDR3 nucleotides: TGTGCCAGCAGTTACTCGGGAGGCATGGGACAAGAGACCCAGTACTTC.

This clonotype was found many times. The chain is built from TRBV3-1 and TRBJ2-7, with TRBD2 identical over 12 bases. The CDR3 is made up of 17 amino acids. Germline-derived CDR1 and CDR2 are LGHDT and YNNKEL (reference sequence). With V trimmed by 3 bases and J by 2 bases, 8 bases remained unmatched. CDR3: CASSHLILAGGPYEQYV. CDR3 DNA: TGTGCCAGCAGCCACTTGATCCTAGCGGGAGGGCCCTACGAGCAGTACGTC.

The rearrangement links TRBV27 to TRBJ2-3; 8 bases map to TRBD2. J was trimmed by 4 bases and V by 2 bases; bases with no gene match: 8. Germline V gene lookup returns CDR1 MNHEY and CDR2 SMNVEV (reference sequence). This CDR3 has 16 amino acids. This CDR3 is CASSLGPGLGSDTQYF. CDR3 in DNA: TGTGCCAGCAGTTTAGGCCCGGGACTAGGGTCAGATACGCAGTATTTT.

V gene TRBV7-2 combines with J gene TRBJ2-7; 8 bases map to TRBD1. The germline V gene has CDR1 SGHTA and CDR2 FQGNSA. The V and J ends lost 6 bases and 1 base, in that order; junction bases with no gene match: 11. The CDR3 has 16 residues. The CDR3 loop is CASRDKGGQVSYEQYF. For the CDR3, the DNA is TGTGCCAGCAGAGACAAGGGGGGACAGGTGTCCTACGAGCAGTACTTC.

V usage is TRBV27 and J usage is TRBJ2-1, with D tentatively TRBD1 or TRBD2 (6 bases each). The V end lost 0 bases, the J end lost 10 bases, and 7 bases lay between the germline ends. Germline lookup yields CDR1 MNHEY and CDR2 SMNVEV (reference sequence). The length of the CDR3 is 12 residues. The CDR3 DNA sequence: TGTGCCAGCAGTTTATCAGGGGGGGAGCAGTTCTTC. This translates into CASSLSGGEQFF.

This clonotype was picked up many times. This chain joins TRBV4-3 and TRBJ2-6; TRBD1 is a possible D gene (5 bases). Germline V gives CDR1 LGHNA, CDR2 YSLEER. This CDR3 spans 18 amino acids. V was cut by 4 bases and J by 1 base, with 17 bases left in between. This CDR3 reads CASSRGHYSNSGANVLTF. The DNA for the CDR3 is TGCGCCAGCAGCCGCGGACATTACTCTAATTCTGGGGCCAACGTCCTGACTTTC.

Points on this clonotype: Compared with germline, one end of the junction differs, possibly owing to a read error. The chain links TRBV5-1 to TRBJ1-6; D gene ambiguous. The CDR3 loop spans 13 amino acids. CDR1 is SGHRS and CDR2 is YFSETQ in the germline V gene. The CDR3 loop is CASRLEVYSPLHF. The DNA for the CDR3 is TGCGCCAGCAGGTTGGAGGTTTATTCACCCCTCCACTTT.

This clonotype was counted only a few times. The rearrangement joins TRBV29-1 to TRBJ1-1; the D gene is possibly TRBD1 (6 bases). V was pared by 4 bases and J by 7 bases, with 13 bases between. The CDR3 runs 12 residues. Germline V gene lookup returns CDR1 SQVTM and CDR2 ANQGSEA. The CDR3 DNA follows: TGCAGCGTTGTTGCAGGGGTAGGTGAAGCTTTCTTT. Its protein product is CSVVAGVGEAFF.

The chain uses TRBV19 and TRBJ1-3; D is ambiguous. V shed 9 bases and J shed 0 bases, with 12 bases lying between them. There are 14 residues in the CDR3. CDR1 and CDR2 from the germline V gene are LNHDA and SQIVND (reference sequence). CDR3 region: CASTSRFSGNTIYF. CDR3 DNA sequence: TGTGCCAGCACCTCCAGATTCTCTGGAAACACCATATATTTT.

The J gene is TRBJ2-1, the V gene TRBV11-3; D possibly corresponds to TRBD1 (6 bases). Germline V gene data show CDR1 as SGHNT and CDR2 as YENEEA. The CDR3 runs 14 residues. Trimming removed 5 bases from V and 5 bases from J, with 13 bases in between. CDR3 sequence reads: CASSPTGSHNEQFF. The CDR3 nucleotides read TGTGCCAGCAGCCCAACAGGGTCACACAATGAGCAGTTCTTC.

This clonotype has more than one count but fewer than ten. The rearrangement uses TRBV18 and TRBJ2-7; 14 nucleotides agree with TRBD2. This CDR3 comprises 16 residues. Germline V gene data show CDR1 as KGHSH and CDR2 as LQKENI. The junction had 4 bases not matched to a gene; V was cut back by 2 bases and J by 4 bases. CDR3 DNA sequence: TGTGCCAGCTCACCAACAGGGACTAGCGGGAGTTACGAGCAGTACTTC. Protein: CASSPTGTSGSYEQYF.

This clonotype was observed many times. The genes are TRBV7-2 and TRBJ2-7; D is possibly TRBD1 or TRBD2 (5 bases each). V lost 5 bases, J lost 0 bases, and 14 bases lay in between. Germline values: CDR1 SGHTA, CDR2 FQGNSA. The CDR3 totals 15 residues. CDR3 coding DNA: TGTGCCAGCAGCAAGACAGCGGAGAGCTCCTACGAGCAGTACTTC. The encoded protein is CASSKTAESSYEQYF.

Ten or more counts support this clonotype. The V gene is TRBV7-2, the J gene TRBJ2-5; 9 bases map to TRBD2. CDR1 is SGHTA and CDR2 is FQGNSA in the germline V gene. The trim removed 1 base at V and 1 base at J, leaving 1 base unmatched. This CDR3 has 15 residues. Here the CDR3 DNA reads TGTGCCAGCAGCTTAGAACTAGCGGGCCAAGAGACCCAGTACTTC. Its protein is CASSLELAGQETQYF.